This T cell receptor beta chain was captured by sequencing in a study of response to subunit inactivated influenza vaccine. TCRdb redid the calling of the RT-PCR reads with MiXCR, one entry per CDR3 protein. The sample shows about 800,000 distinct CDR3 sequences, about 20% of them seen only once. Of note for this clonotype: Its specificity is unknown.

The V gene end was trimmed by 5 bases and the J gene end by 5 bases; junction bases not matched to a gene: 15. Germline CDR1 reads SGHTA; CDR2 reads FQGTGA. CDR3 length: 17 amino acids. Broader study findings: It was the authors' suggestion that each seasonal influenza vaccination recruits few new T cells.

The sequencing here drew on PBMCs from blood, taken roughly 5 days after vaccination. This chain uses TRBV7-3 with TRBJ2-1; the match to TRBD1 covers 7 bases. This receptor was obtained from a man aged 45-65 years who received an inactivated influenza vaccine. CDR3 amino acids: CASSVGGIRLGHNEQFF. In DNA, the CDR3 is TGTGCCAGCAGCGTAGGGGGCATTCGCTTGGGGCACAATGAGCAGTTCTTC.